Here is one TCR beta chain with its context. Its antigen is unknown. Amplification used 60 V beta primers and 13 J beta primers. Generated by immunoSEQ multiplex PCR, the TCRdb table keeps only in-frame clones and is missing some. Of tens of thousands of clones in the sample, 81% were seen once. This sample is part of a study of glioma-infiltrating T cells after dendritic cell vaccination. Study outcomes and limitations: Estimated pretreatment TIL content predicted outcome after dendritic cell vaccination.

The sequence came from a human donor with glioblastoma. The specimen comprised blood, sampled before dendritic cell vaccination.

This chain's CDR3 is CASRQTNQPQHF. In DNA, the CDR3 is TGTGCCAGCCGACAGACCAATCAGCCCCAGCATTTT. This chain connects TRBV19 to TRBJ1-5, with TRBD1 as a possible D gene (5 bases). The V and J ends lost 9 bases and 3 bases respectively, with 9 bases between them. The length of the CDR3 is 12 residues. Germline assignment: CDR1 LNHDA and CDR2 SQIVND (reference sequence).